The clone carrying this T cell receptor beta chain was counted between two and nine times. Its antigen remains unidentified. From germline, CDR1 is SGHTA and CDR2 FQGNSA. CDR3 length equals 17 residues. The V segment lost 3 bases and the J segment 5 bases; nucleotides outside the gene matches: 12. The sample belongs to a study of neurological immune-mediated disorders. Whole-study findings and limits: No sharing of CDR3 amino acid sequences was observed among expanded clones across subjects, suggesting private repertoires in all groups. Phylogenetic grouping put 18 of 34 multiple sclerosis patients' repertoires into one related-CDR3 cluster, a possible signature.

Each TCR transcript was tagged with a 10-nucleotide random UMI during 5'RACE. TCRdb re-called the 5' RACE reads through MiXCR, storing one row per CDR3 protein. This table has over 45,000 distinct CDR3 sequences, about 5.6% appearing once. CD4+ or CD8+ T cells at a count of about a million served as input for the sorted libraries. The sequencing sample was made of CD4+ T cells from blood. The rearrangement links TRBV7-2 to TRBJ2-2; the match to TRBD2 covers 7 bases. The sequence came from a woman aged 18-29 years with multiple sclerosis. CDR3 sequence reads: CASSFFGVARGTGELFF. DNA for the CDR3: TGTGCCAGCAGCTTCTTTGGCGTAGCGCGGGGGACCGGGGAGCTGTTTTTT.